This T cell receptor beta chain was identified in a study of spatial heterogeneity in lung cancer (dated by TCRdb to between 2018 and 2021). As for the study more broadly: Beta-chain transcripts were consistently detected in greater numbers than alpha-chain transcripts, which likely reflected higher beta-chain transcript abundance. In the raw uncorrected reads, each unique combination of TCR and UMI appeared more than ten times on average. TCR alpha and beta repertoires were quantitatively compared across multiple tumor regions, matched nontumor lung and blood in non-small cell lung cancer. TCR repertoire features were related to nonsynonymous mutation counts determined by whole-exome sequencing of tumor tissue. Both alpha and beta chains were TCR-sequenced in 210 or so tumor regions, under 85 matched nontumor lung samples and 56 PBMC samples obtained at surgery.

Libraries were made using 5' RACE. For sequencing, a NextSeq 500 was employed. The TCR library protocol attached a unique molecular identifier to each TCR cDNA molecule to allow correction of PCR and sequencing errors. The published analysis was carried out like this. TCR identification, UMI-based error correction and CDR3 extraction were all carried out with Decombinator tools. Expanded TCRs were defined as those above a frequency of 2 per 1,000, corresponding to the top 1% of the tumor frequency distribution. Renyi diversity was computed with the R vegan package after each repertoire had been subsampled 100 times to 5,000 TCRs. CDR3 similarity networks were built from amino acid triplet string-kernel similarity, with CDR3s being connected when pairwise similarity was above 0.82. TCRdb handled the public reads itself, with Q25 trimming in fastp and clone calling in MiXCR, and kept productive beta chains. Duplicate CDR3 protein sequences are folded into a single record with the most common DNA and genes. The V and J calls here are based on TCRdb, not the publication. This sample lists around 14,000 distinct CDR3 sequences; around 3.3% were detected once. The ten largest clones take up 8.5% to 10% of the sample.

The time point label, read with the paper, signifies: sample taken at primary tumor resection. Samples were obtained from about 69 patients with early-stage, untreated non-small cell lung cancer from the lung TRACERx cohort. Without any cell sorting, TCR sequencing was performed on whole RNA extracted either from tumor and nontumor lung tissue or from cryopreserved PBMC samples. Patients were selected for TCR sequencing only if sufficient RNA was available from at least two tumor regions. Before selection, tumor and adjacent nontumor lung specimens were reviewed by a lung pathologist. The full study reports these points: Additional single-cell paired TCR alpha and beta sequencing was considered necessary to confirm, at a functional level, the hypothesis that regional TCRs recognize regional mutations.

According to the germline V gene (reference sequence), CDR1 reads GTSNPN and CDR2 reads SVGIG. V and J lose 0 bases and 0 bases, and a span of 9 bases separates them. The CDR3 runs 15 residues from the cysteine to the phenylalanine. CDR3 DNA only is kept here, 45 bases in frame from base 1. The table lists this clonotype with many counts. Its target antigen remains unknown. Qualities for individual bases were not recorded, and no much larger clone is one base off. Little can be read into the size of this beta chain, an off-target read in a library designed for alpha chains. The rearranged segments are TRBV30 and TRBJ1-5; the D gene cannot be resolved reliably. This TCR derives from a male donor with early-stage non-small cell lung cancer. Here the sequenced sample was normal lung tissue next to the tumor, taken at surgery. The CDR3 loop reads CAWSVRLNSNQPQHF. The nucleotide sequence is TGTGCCTGGAGTGTACGACTGAATAGCAATCAGCCCCAGCATTTT.